This T cell receptor (beta chain) is from a study of neurological immune-mediated disorders. Study-level points and caveats: None of the CDR3 amino acid sequences found in expanded clones was shared across subjects. This suggests that the TCR-beta repertoires were private in all groups.

The cDNA was produced through 5'RACE with 10-nucleotide random UMIs. TCRdb re-called the 5' RACE reads through MiXCR, storing one row per CDR3 protein. The table shows about 24,000 distinct CDR3 sequences, with about 12% occurring only once. CDR3 length: 14 residues. Trimming stripped 4 bases from V and 4 bases from J, with 14 bases between. In germline, CDR1 is SGHRS, CDR2 YFSETQ. This clonotype was counted ten times or more. Antigen specificity is unknown. Time point defined: technical triplicate 1. The genes are TRBV5-1 and TRBJ1-2, with TRBD1 as a possible D gene (5 bases). This sequence was found in a female donor with HTLV-1-associated myelopathy (HAM/TSP). The sample was CD4+ T cells from blood. CDR3 nucleotide sequence: TGCGCCAGCAGCATCGGACAAGGCGGCTATGGCTACACCTTC. Its translation: CASSIGQGGYGYTF. Variable domain in full (rest from reference TRBV5-1 and TRBJ1-2): KAGVTQTPRYLIKTRGQQVTLSCSPISGHRSVSWYQQTPGQGLQFLFEYFSETQRNKGNFPGRFSGRQFSNSRSEMNVSTLELGDSALYLCASSIGQGGYGYTFGSGTRLTVV.